Each of the 17 T cell receptor beta chains below was sequenced from the same sample in a study of chemoradiotherapy in HPV16-positive cancers. Sequenced by immunoSEQ multiplex PCR; TCRdb stores in-frame clones only, minus some. In the table there are 9,000 to 15,000 clones, about 75% of which are singletons. Sampling took place from a patient who underwent chemoradiotherapy. These receptors all come from a human donor with HPV-associated anogenital cancer.

CDR3: CASSSDRRLVSYEQYF. In DNA, the CDR3 is TGTGCCAGCAGTTCCGACAGAAGGCTAGTCTCCTACGAGCAGTACTTC. The J gene is TRBJ2-7, the V gene TRBV27, with D tentatively TRBD1 (5 bases). The CDR3 is 16 amino acids. Germline CDR1 reads MNHEY; CDR2 reads SMNVEV (reference sequence). The V end was cut by 4 bases, the J end by 0 bases, with 16 bases between.

CDR3 loop: CASSGQEVTRINYGYTF. In nucleotides, the CDR3 is TGTGCCAGCAGCGGACAGGAGGTGACCCGCATTAACTATGGCTACACCTTC. The gene calls are TRBV9 and TRBJ1-2; perhaps TRBD1 as D (6 bases). This CDR3 contains 17 residues. Germline-derived CDR1 and CDR2 are SGDLS and YYNGEE. The V and J ends lost 3 bases and 1 base respectively, with 19 bases between them.

J is TRBJ2-7 and V is TRBV19; 7 nucleotides match TRBD1. The CDR3 consists of 16 residues. Germline CDR1 is LNHDA and CDR2 is SQIVND (reference sequence). Trimming took 4 bases from V and 3 from J; bases not matched to a gene: 12. CDR3 nucleotides: TGTGCCAGTAGTAGCTACGACAGGGCCCCCTTCTACGAGCAGTACTTC. It codes for CASSSYDRAPFYEQYF.

This clone was seen more than once but under ten times. This chain connects TRBV2 to TRBJ2-1; no definite D call. V lost 5 bases and J lost 9, with 17 bases in between. The CDR3 totals 14 residues. CDR1 is SNHLY and CDR2 is FYNNEI in the germline V gene. The CDR3: CASSTGSRVGEQFF. The CDR3 nucleotides are TGTGCCAGCAGTACCGGGTCTCGAGTCGGTGAGCAGTTCTTC. Combining the CDR3 with reference TRBV2 and TRBJ2-1 gives the whole variable domain EPEVTQTPSHQVTQMGQEVILRCVPISNHLYFYWYRQILGQKVEFLVSFYNNEISEKSEIFDDQFSVERPDGSNFTLKIRSTKLEDSAMYFCASSTGSRVGEQFFGPGTRLTVL.

The chain joins TRBV7-9 to TRBJ2-3; TRBD1 matches at 10 bases. The J segment lost 3 bases and the V segment lost 5 bases, leaving 11 bases of the junction unmatched. Germline CDR1 SEHNR, CDR2 FQNEAQ (reference sequence). CDR3 length equals 17 residues. DNA of the CDR3: TGTGCCAGCAGCCTACGCAAGACAGGGGGCGGTACAGATACGCAGTATTTT. Translating it yields CASSLRKTGGGTDTQYF.

This clone was detected once. The chain has TRBV20-1 and TRBJ1-1; D is ambiguous. This CDR3 comprises 11 residues. Trimming cost V 1 base and J 7 bases, with 7 bases left between them. Germline V gene data show CDR1 as DFQATT and CDR2 as SNEGSKA (reference sequence). The CDR3 bases are TGCAGTGCTAGAGTCGTGGGTGAAGCTTTCTTT. Translated: CSARVVGEAFF.

The gene calls are TRBV28 and TRBJ2-3; 9 nucleotides match TRBD1. The J segment lost 0 bases and the V segment lost 5 bases, leaving 3 bases of the junction unmatched. This CDR3 is 15 amino acids long. The germline CDR1 and CDR2 sequences are MDHEN and SYDVKM. CDR3 residues: CASSTGTGSTDTQYF. The CDR3 DNA sequence: TGTGCCAGCAGTACCGGGACAGGGAGCACAGATACGCAGTATTTT. The whole variable domain, filled in from reference TRBV28 and TRBJ2-3, reads DVKVTQSSRYLVKRTGEKVFLECVQDMDHENMFWYRQDPGLGLRLIYFSYDVKMKEKGDIPEGYSVSREKKERFSLILESASTNQTSMYLCASSTGTGSTDTQYFGPGTRLTVL.

Only one count was recorded for this clone. Written as DNA, the CDR3 is TGTGCCAGCAGCCCCCGTGGGGGGGACGTGGAGACCCAGTACTTC. It is translated as CASSPRGGDVETQYF. The chain has TRBV9 and TRBJ2-5; 7 bases fit TRBD2. The CDR3 runs 15 residues. Per germline, CDR1 SGDLS and CDR2 YYNGEE. The V segment lost 4 bases and the J segment 5 bases; nucleotides outside the gene matches: 11.

The rearrangement joins TRBV6-1 to TRBJ1-5; weak D call: TRBD1 (5 bases). The CDR3 loop spans 14 amino acids. Between the trimmed V and J ends, which lost 8 bases and 3 bases, there was a span of 14 bases. Germline assignment: CDR1 MNHNS and CDR2 SASEGT. CDR3 coding DNA: TGTGCCAGCGGCTCCCGGGGGGACAATCAGCCCCAGCATTTT. Translation gives CASGSRGDNQPQHF.

The gene calls are TRBV5-1 and TRBJ2-7, with D perhaps TRBD1 (6 bases). This CDR3 is built from 13 residues. Germline CDR1 SGHRS, CDR2 YFSETQ. The V and J ends lost 4 bases and 0 bases respectively, with 8 bases between them. The CDR3: CASSMDSSYEQYF. As DNA, the CDR3 is TGCGCCAGCAGCATGGACAGCTCCTACGAGCAGTACTTC. The full variable domain, its missing parts supplied by reference TRBV5-1 and TRBJ2-7, is KAGVTQTPRYLIKTRGQQVTLSCSPISGHRSVSWYQQTPGQGLQFLFEYFSETQRNKGNFPGRFSGRQFSNSRSEMNVSTLELGDSALYLCASSMDSSYEQYFGPGTRLTVT.

This chain joins TRBV28 and TRBJ1-1; TRBD1 matches 11 bases. J gave up 7 bases and V 7 bases, and 11 bases lay outside the gene matches. From germline, CDR1 is MDHEN and CDR2 SYDVKM. This CDR3 comprises 15 residues. The chain's CDR3 is CASTVNGQGAVEAFF. CDR3 DNA: TGTGCCAGCACGGTGAACGGACAGGGGGCGGTTGAAGCTTTCTTT. The full variable domain, its missing parts supplied by reference TRBV28 and TRBJ1-1, is DVKVTQSSRYLVKRTGEKVFLECVQDMDHENMFWYRQDPGLGLRLIYFSYDVKMKEKGDIPEGYSVSREKKERFSLILESASTNQTSMYLCASTVNGQGAVEAFFGQGTRLTVV.

The chain combines TRBV11-2 with TRBJ2-3; D not resolved. V lost 2 bases and J lost 2, with 2 bases in between. The CDR3 is 12 amino acids. The germline CDR1 and CDR2 sequences are SGHAT and FQNNGV. CDR3 protein: CASSLITDTQYF. Written as DNA, the CDR3 is TGTGCCAGCAGCTTAATCACAGATACGCAGTATTTT.

The chain joins TRBV30 to TRBJ2-7; maybe TRBD1 (5 bases). The CDR3 is 13 residues long. The V gene's germline CDR1 is GTSNPN and CDR2 SVGIG (reference sequence). V shed 6 bases and J shed 4 bases, with 16 bases lying between them. Here the CDR3 reads CACSKERGYEQYF. The CDR3 DNA reads TGTGCCTGCTCAAAAGAAAGGGGTTACGAGCAGTACTTC. The entire variable domain, with the rest obtained from reference TRBV30 and TRBJ2-7, is as follows: SQTIHQWPATLVQPVGSPLSLECTVEGTSNPNLYWYRQAAGRGLQLLFYSVGIGQISSEVPQNLSASRPQDRQFILSSKKLLLSDSGFYLCACSKERGYEQYFGPGTRLTVT.

The rearrangement links TRBV28 to TRBJ1-1; 7 bases match TRBD1. This CDR3 has 12 residues. Per the germline V gene, CDR1 is MDHEN and CDR2 is SYDVKM. Unmatched junction bases numbered 8, after V lost 6 bases and J lost 10 bases. The CDR3 loop is CASSKDRVRAFF. The CDR3 DNA reads TGTGCCAGCAGCAAAGACAGGGTGAGAGCTTTCTTT. The full variable domain, in which reference TRBV28 and TRBJ1-1 provide the parts outside the CDR3, is DVKVTQSSRYLVKRTGEKVFLECVQDMDHENMFWYRQDPGLGLRLIYFSYDVKMKEKGDIPEGYSVSREKKERFSLILESASTNQTSMYLCASSKDRVRAFFGQGTRLTVV.

The chain is built from TRBV18 and TRBJ2-7; 9 positions match TRBD2. The ends lost 2 bases at V and 2 bases at J; junction bases unmatched: 4. The CDR3 loop spans 15 amino acids. Germline lookup yields CDR1 KGHSH and CDR2 LQKENI. For the CDR3, the DNA is TGTGCCAGCTCACCAGGGGGCGGGAGGGCCTACGAGCAGTACTTC. This codes for CASSPGGGRAYEQYF. Full variable domain (outside the CDR3, taken from reference TRBV18 and TRBJ2-7): NAGVMQNPRHLVRRRGQEARLRCSPMKGHSHVYWYRQLPEEGLKFMVYLQKENIIDESGMPKERFSAEFPKEGPSILRIQQVVRGDSAAYFCASSPGGGRAYEQYFGPGTRLTVT.

V gene TRBV9 combines with J gene TRBJ1-3, with 8 bases lining up with TRBD1. Trimming cost V 3 bases and J 4 bases; bases outside gene matches: 6. This CDR3 has 15 residues. Germline CDR1 is SGDLS and CDR2 is YYNGEE. CDR3 bases: TGTGCCAGCAGCGAAGGACAGGGCGTGGGAAACACCATATATTTT. It yields the protein CASSEGQGVGNTIYF.

This clone has more than one count but fewer than ten. The chain links TRBV4-3 to TRBJ1-1; D unresolved. The germline V gene has CDR1 LGHNA and CDR2 YSLEER. CDR3 length equals 15 residues. Trimming shortened V by 2 bases and J by 0 bases, and 10 bases separated the two germline ends. CDR3 sequence (DNA): TGCGCCAGCAGCCAAACCATCGGGGTGAACACTGAAGCTTTCTTT. Its protein product is CASSQTIGVNTEAFF.